This TCR beta chain came from a study of blood T cell repertoires in COVID-19. Whole-study context: Sites across the United States, Italy and Spain contributed samples from acute and convalescent COVID-19. Sample material is recorded as cDNA or gDNA derived from T cells, B-cell-depleted T cells, or PBMCs.

Profiled with immunoSEQ multiplex PCR; TCRdb holds only in-frame clones, not every one. This sample has fewer than 400,000 clones, with 90% found just once. CDR3 length equals 14 residues. Germline V gene sequence: CDR1 SNHLY, CDR2 FYNNEI. Trimming removed 2 bases from V and 0 bases from J, with 5 bases in between. J is TRBJ2-4 and V is TRBV2; D gene ambiguous. The source material was peripheral blood. This TCR came from a woman between 25 and 40 years old with COVID-19, enrolled during active disease. CDR3: CASSEPVAKNIQYF. In nucleotides, the CDR3 is TGTGCCAGCAGTGAACCCGTAGCCAAAAACATTCAGTACTTC. The full variable domain, with the rest looked up from reference TRBV2 and TRBJ2-4, is EPEVTQTPSHQVTQMGQEVILRCVPISNHLYFYWYRQILGQKVEFLVSFYNNEISEKSEIFDDQFSVERPDGSNFTLKIRSTKLEDSAMYFCASSEPVAKNIQYFGAGTRLSVL.